Reported below is one T cell receptor beta chain. Its specificity is unknown. This sample is drawn from a study of T-cell memory formation after mild COVID-19. Overall study context: The two donors had largely donor-specific TCR clusters.

TCRdb fed the 5' RACE reads into MiXCR, producing one record per CDR3 protein. The sample carries 55,000 to 70,000 distinct CDR3 sequences, about 27% recorded once. Study-level points and caveats: Among clones contracting day 15 to 85, CD4/CD8 was balanced, whereas later expanders leaned CD4+.

After removal of 3 bases from V and 3 bases from J, the junction contained 9 bases not matched to a gene. In germline, CDR1 is DFQATT, CDR2 SNEGSKA (reference sequence). The CDR3 is made up of 15 amino acids. This clonotype was sampled from a man in his late teens or twenties who had mild COVID-19 (a few samples of this study predate the infection). Cell type and time point are not known. Sequences were obtained from PBMCs or a T cell subset sorted from them (not recorded which). The chain recombines TRBV20-1 with TRBJ2-7; 9 bases align to TRBD1. CDR3 amino acids: CSARVTGGSIYEQYF. The CDR3 bases are TGCAGTGCTAGGGTGACAGGGGGGAGTATCTACGAGCAGTACTTC.